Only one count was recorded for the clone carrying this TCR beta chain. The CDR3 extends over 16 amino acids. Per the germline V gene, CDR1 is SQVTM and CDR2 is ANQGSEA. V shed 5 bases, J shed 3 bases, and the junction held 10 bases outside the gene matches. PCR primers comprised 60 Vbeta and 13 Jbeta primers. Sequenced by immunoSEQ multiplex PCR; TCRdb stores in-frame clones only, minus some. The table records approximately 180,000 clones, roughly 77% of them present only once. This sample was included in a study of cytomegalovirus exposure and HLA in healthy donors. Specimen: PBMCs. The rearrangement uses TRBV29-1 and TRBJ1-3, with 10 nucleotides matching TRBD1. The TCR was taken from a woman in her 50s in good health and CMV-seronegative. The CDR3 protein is CSVQETGGSGGNTIYF. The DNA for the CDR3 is TGCAGCGTTCAGGAGACAGGGGGCAGTGGTGGAAACACCATATATTTT.